This T cell receptor (beta chain) was sequenced in a study of identical twins. A universal primer binding site was introduced by template switching. The final cDNA contained unique molecular identifiers. TCRdb processed the 5' RACE reads anew with MiXCR; each CDR3 protein has one entry. The data show about 890,000 distinct CDR3 sequences, with more than 9% seen just once and about 1.5% held by the top ten. CDR3 size: 18 residues. Germline V gene sequence: CDR1 MNHNS, CDR2 SASEGT. Trimming took off 7 bases at V and 6 bases at J, with 30 bases between the two ends. These data also formed part of another study, on yellow fever vaccine responses in identical twins.

The chain couples TRBV6-1 to TRBJ1-1; no reliable D call. The sequence came from a woman younger than 30 in good health. Sequencing used PBMCs. CDR3 region: CASNAPKKDRWDNPEAFF. CDR3 DNA sequence: TGTGCCAGCAACGCCCCAAAGAAGGATAGGTGGGATAACCCTGAAGCTTTCTTT.